This record looks at one T cell receptor (beta chain) sequence and its context. Its target is unknown. Germline and junction disagree at one end, which may indicate a read error. The record originates from a study of T cells in Graves' hyperthyroidism and ophthalmopathy. Points from the study as a whole: Separating ophthalmopathy from stable hyperthyroidism was achieved by a 13 V-J model. Most clonotypes expanded in thyroid above 0.001 were likewise present in blood.

The CDR3 contains 15 residues. Germline-derived CDR1 and CDR2 are SEHNR and FQNEAQ (reference sequence). Amplified TCR beta CDR3 regions derived from RNA transcripts. Carried out on the TCR CDR3, a first-round RT-PCR used the HTBI primer set. TCRdb used MiXCR to reprocess the multiplex PCR reads, holding one entry per CDR3 protein. The repertoire holds 540,000 or so distinct CDR3 sequences, with around 45% as singletons. Exclusion of a patient resulted from uncontrolled infection, other autoimmune disease, pregnancy or lactation. The chain employs TRBV7-9 and TRBJ2-2, with 8 bases matching TRBD1. The sequence derives from an adult woman with Graves' disease, either hyperthyroidism or ophthalmopathy (not recorded which). The specimen sequenced was peripheral blood or thyroid tissue (not recorded which). The CDR3 spells CASSLSTGDTGELLF. In DNA, the CDR3 is TGTGCCAGCAGCCTCTCGACAGGGGACACCGGGGAGCTGCTTTTT.